This T cell receptor beta chain was identified in a study of shared clonotypes between healthy human individuals. CD45RA+ naive and CD45RA-negative memory subsets were separated from CD4+ cells. The CDR3 has 15 residues. CDR1 is KGHSH, CDR2 LQKENI, per germline. V lost 4 bases and J lost 4; bases outside the gene matches: 5. Across several immunoSEQ plates, the genomic DNA of each subset was split evenly. Original methodology: ImmunoSEQ output lacked quality scores and full-length reads, limiting matched filtering. TCRdb's copy holds only in-frame clones and misses some; the assay was immunoSEQ multiplex PCR. V and J calls plus clone size are reproduced from that table; the DNA served to infer D and trimming. The data hold 600,000 to 750,000 clones, with less than 80% observed a single time.

The source material was memory CD4+ T cells sorted from blood. Subset given: CD45RA-negative fraction. The TCR comes from a woman aged 25 to 45 in good health. The chain couples TRBV18 to TRBJ1-3; 9 bases agree with TRBD1. CDR3 region: CASSQQGATGNTIYF. The CDR3 coding sequence is TGTGCCAGCTCACAACAGGGGGCTACGGGAAACACCATATATTTT.